This T cell receptor beta chain was retrieved from a study of cytomegalovirus exposure and HLA in healthy donors. In the PCR, 60 Vbeta and 13 Jbeta primers were used. Generated by immunoSEQ multiplex PCR, the TCRdb table keeps only in-frame clones and is missing some. Of roughly 190,000 clones in the sample, roughly nine tenths are singletons; the top ten hold 1% to 1.4%. The study's findings and limits: It was reported in a later analysis that an Asian-associated ancestry cluster showed fewer N-insertions than the approximately 700-donor mean. A few V segments could not be told apart, such as TRBV6-2 and TRBV6-3, and were left out. Most TCRs appeared rarely, but some public TCRs recurred in many donors.

This CDR3 contains 11 residues. CDR1 and CDR2 from the germline V gene are SNHLY and FYNNEI. The germline V and J ends were trimmed by 7 bases and 10 bases, with 13 bases remaining between them. This clone came up once. Its matching antigen is unknown. This chain links TRBV2 with TRBJ1-2, with D possibly TRBD1 on 5 matching bases. Sequencing was performed on PBMCs. The receptor comes from a boy between 2 and 15 years old in good health and CMV-seronegative. The chain's CDR3 is CASTQVVDYTF. In DNA form, the CDR3 reads TGTGCCAGCACACAGGTCGTGGACTACACCTTC.